The rows below give T cell receptor beta chains drawn from one sample of a study of cytomegalovirus exposure and HLA in healthy donors. Libraries were prepared by immunoSEQ multiplex PCR; TCRdb keeps only in-frame clonotypes and omits some of them. The sample contains approximately 160,000 clones, 77% of which appear only once. Source material: PBMCs. The source of these receptors is a woman aged 30 to 39 in good health and CMV-seropositive. The CDR3 runs from the conserved cysteine through the conserved F or W. The D gene is left open where the match is weak. Not all rows give a size; the values are once, few, many and, for expanded clones, a class.

J	D	size	V	CDR3	DNA
TRBJ2-1	-	-	TRBV7-8	CASSLKGVPYNEQFF	TGTGCCAGCAGCTTAAAAGGGGTACCCTACAATGAGCAGTTCTTC
TRBJ2-3	TRBD2	-	TRBV19	CARAGTSGTDTQYF	TGTGCCAGGGCCGGGACTAGCGGCACAGATACGCAGTATTTT
TRBJ2-3	-	-	TRBV5-1	CASSPQVSADTQYF	TGCGCCAGCAGCCCCCAGGTATCCGCAGATACGCAGTATTTT
TRBJ2-2	-	-	TRBV4-3	CASSQDRGANTGELFF	TGCGCCAGCAGCCAAGACAGGGGCGCGAACACCGGGGAGCTGTTTTTT
TRBJ1-1	-	-	TRBV30	CAAERAGVNTEAFF	TGTGCCGCAGAACGGGCAGGGGTGAACACTGAAGCTTTCTTT
TRBJ1-5	-	-	TRBV7-8	CASSRDYSNQPQHF	TGTGCCAGCAGCCGGGATTATAGCAATCAGCCCCAGCATTTT
TRBJ2-7	-	-	TRBV11-2	CASSLIRGEQYF	TGTGCCAGCAGCTTAATCCGCGGGGAGCAGTACTTC
TRBJ2-4	TRBD1	few	TRBV18	CASSPRDSQNIQYF	TGTGCCAGCTCACCACGGGACAGCCAAAACATTCAGTACTTC
TRBJ2-7	TRBD1	-	TRBV19	CASSSRDRATYEQYF	TGTGCCAGTAGTTCCCGGGACAGGGCGACCTACGAGCAGTACTTC
TRBJ2-5	TRBD1	-	TRBV27	CASSFTVATGRTGETQYF	TGTGCCAGCAGTTTTACGGTCGCGACAGGGCGGACGGGAGAGACCCAGTACTTC
TRBJ2-2	TRBD2	once	TRBV7-8	CASSLLAGVNTGELFF	TGTGCCAGCAGCTTACTAGCGGGAGTGAATACCGGGGAGCTGTTTTTT
TRBJ2-3	-	-	TRBV7-6	CASSLFASSDTQYF	TGTGCCAGCAGCTTATTCGCTAGTTCAGATACGCAGTATTTT
TRBJ2-7	TRBD1	-	TRBV5-1	CASSAGTASYEQYF	TGCGCCAGCAGCGCCGGGACAGCCTCCTACGAGCAGTACTTC
TRBJ2-2	TRBD2	-	TRBV4-1	CASSTTTSGRINTGELFF	TGCGCCAGCAGCACCACGACTAGCGGGAGGATTAACACCGGGGAGCTGTTTTTT
TRBJ1-5	TRBD1	-	TRBV30	CVWSVGQGAFQPQHF	TGTGTCTGGAGTGTAGGACAGGGGGCGTTCCAGCCCCAGCATTTT
TRBJ1-2	TRBD1	few	TRBV19	CASSDRERDGYTF	TGTGCCAGTAGCGACAGGGAGAGGGATGGCTACACCTTC
TRBJ1-2	TRBD1	once	TRBV7-9	CASSQQGNGYTF	TGCGCCAGCAGCCAACAGGGGAATGGCTACACCTTC
TRBJ2-3	TRBD2	-	TRBV5-1	CASSLGTSGFTDTQYF	TGCGCCAGCAGCCTTGGGACTAGCGGATTCACAGATACGCAGTATTTT
TRBJ2-7	TRBD1	few	TRBV28	CASSLSPGQAYEQYF	TGTGCCAGCAGTTTGTCACCGGGACAGGCCTACGAGCAGTACTTC
TRBJ1-5	-	-	TRBV30	CAWSVGATSNQPQHF	TGTGCCTGGAGTGTAGGGGCTACTAGCAATCAGCCCCAGCATTTT
TRBJ2-7	-	-	TRBV13	CASSERYEQYF	TGTGCCAGCAGCGAGAGATACGAGCAGTACTTC
TRBJ2-7	-	-	TRBV5-4	CASSLVENEQYF	TGTGCCAGCAGCTTGGTTGAGAACGAGCAGTACTTC
TRBJ1-2	-	-	TRBV6-5	CAGHQGPNYGYTF	TGTGCCGGGCATCAGGGCCCCAACTATGGCTACACCTTC
TRBJ2-1	-	few	TRBV4-1	CASSQIGSTYNEQFF	TGCGCCAGCAGCCAGATCGGGTCCACTTACAATGAGCAGTTCTTC
TRBJ2-6	-	-	TRBV7-2	CASSSVSSGANVLTF	TGTGCCAGCAGTTCGGTCTCATCTGGGGCCAACGTCCTGACTTTC
TRBJ1-5	-	-	TRBV5-5	CASSVGAGVGHQPQHF	TGTGCCAGCAGCGTAGGAGCAGGGGTCGGGCATCAGCCCCAGCATTTT
TRBJ1-2	TRBD1	-	TRBV30	CAWTRTGGAGGYTF	TGTGCCTGGACGCGGACAGGGGGCGCGGGAGGCTACACCTTC
TRBJ1-2	TRBD1	-	TRBV29-1	CSVDWTGDILYGYTF	TGCAGCGTTGACTGGACAGGTGACATTCTCTATGGCTACACCTTC
TRBJ2-7	-	-	TRBV10-3	CAISPPGSSYEQYF	TGTGCCATCAGTCCCCCCGGGAGCTCCTACGAGCAGTACTTC
TRBJ1-1	-	-	TRBV29-1	CSVVPGADTEAFF	TGCAGCGTTGTACCGGGTGCGGACACTGAAGCTTTCTTT
TRBJ2-2	TRBD2	-	TRBV11-2	CASSHPGGLAGELFF	TGTGCCAGCAGCCACCCGGGAGGCCTTGCCGGGGAGCTGTTTTTT
TRBJ2-7	TRBD1	once	TRBV11-2	CASSTRTGGYEQYF	TGTGCCAGCAGCACTCGGACAGGGGGATACGAGCAGTACTTC
TRBJ2-7	TRBD2	once	TRBV18	CASSPSAGRREQYF	TGTGCCAGCTCACCATCAGCGGGACGGCGCGAGCAGTACTTC
TRBJ2-5	-	-	TRBV5-3	CARSLDRRFGAPAETQYF	TGTGCCAGAAGCTTGGACCGGCGATTTGGGGCGCCGGCGGAGACCCAGTACTTC
TRBJ1-1	TRBD1	-	TRBV7-3	CASSPGGENTEAFF	TGTGCCAGCAGTCCAGGGGGCGAGAACACTGAAGCTTTCTTT
TRBJ1-1	-	-	TRBV19	CASSKKRGIRGAFF	TGTGCCAGTAGTAAAAAGCGGGGGATTAGAGGCGCTTTCTTT
TRBJ1-5	-	-	TRBV4-2	CASSQDRDQPQHF	TGTGCCAGCAGCCAAGATCGGGATCAGCCCCAGCATTTT
TRBJ2-3	TRBD2	-	TRBV6-5	CASSYSTSGSPDTQYF	TGTGCCAGCAGTTACTCGACGAGCGGGAGCCCAGATACGCAGTATTTT
TRBJ2-5	TRBD1	-	TRBV7-3	CASSLWGTGGGETQYF	TGTGCCAGCAGCTTATGGGGTACAGGGGGCGGAGAGACCCAGTACTTC
TRBJ1-2	TRBD1	-	TRBV11-2	CASSSWGQGSRYGYTF	TGTGCCAGCAGCTCCTGGGGACAGGGGTCCCGCTATGGCTACACCTTC
TRBJ2-7	TRBD1	-	TRBV7-9	CASSPGQGRSEQYF	TGTGCCAGCAGCCCGGGACAGGGTAGATCCGAGCAGTACTTC
TRBJ2-7	-	-	TRBV10-3	CAISRKREPYEQYF	TGTGCCATCAGTCGAAAAAGGGAGCCCTACGAGCAGTACTTC
TRBJ1-1	-	-	TRBV30	CAWSTLNWLNTEAFF	TGTGCCTGGAGTACTCTCAACTGGTTGAACACTGAAGCTTTCTTT
TRBJ2-2	-	-	TRBV4-2	CASSPRQSGELFF	TGTGCCAGCAGCCCTCGACAAAGCGGGGAGCTGTTTTTT
TRBJ2-3	-	once	TRBV28	CASSFEQVYQADTQYF	TGTGCCAGCAGTTTCGAACAGGTCTACCAAGCAGATACGCAGTATTTT
TRBJ2-5	TRBD2	-	TRBV29-1	CSASPSGRAEETQYF	TGCAGCGCATCTCCGTCCGGGAGGGCCGAGGAGACCCAGTACTTC
TRBJ1-5	-	-	TRBV28	CASSLPRGTNQPQHF	TGTGCCAGCAGTTTACCCAGGGGCACAAATCAGCCCCAGCATTTT
TRBJ2-7	TRBD2	once	TRBV7-9	CASSPGTSGLTYEQYF	TGTGCCAGCAGCCCGGGTACGTCGGGACTAACCTACGAGCAGTACTTC